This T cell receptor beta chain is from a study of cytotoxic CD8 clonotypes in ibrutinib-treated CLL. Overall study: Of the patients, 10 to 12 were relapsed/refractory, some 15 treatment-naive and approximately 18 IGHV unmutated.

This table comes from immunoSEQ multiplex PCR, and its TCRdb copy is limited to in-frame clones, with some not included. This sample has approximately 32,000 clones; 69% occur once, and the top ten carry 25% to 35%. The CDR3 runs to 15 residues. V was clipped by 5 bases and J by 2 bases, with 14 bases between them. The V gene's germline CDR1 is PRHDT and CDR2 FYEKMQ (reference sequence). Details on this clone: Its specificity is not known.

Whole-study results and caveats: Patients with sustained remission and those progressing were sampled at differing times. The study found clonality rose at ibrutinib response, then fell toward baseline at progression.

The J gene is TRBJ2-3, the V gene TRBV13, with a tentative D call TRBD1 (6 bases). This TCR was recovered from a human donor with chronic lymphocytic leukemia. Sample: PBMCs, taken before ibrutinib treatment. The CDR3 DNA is TGTGCCAGCAGCCCCGACAGGTCCTTCACAGATACGCAGTATTTT. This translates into CASSPDRSFTDTQYF.